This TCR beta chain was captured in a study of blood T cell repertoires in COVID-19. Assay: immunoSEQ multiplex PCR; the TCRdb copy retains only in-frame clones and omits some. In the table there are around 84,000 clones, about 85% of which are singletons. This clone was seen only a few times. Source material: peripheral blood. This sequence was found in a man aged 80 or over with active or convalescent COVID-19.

CDR3 coding DNA: TGTGCCAGCAGCAAGGATGGACAGGCCCAAGATCAGCCCCAGCATTTT. It translates to CASSKDGQAQDQPQHF. The V call is TRBV5-4, the J call TRBJ1-5, with TRBD1 identical over 7 bases. Germline V gives CDR1 SGHNT, CDR2 YYREEE (reference sequence). The CDR3 totals 16 residues. The V segment lost 4 bases and the J segment 5 bases; nucleotides outside the gene matches: 12.